This paragraph reports one T cell receptor beta chain. Its specificity is not known. This sample is drawn from a study of T cells in localized non-small cell lung cancer. Study findings and constraints: Tumor trailed uninvolved adjacent lung in T cell clonality, which peaked there. Of the top 100 tumor clones, median roughly 53 were in adjacent lung, about 30 among its top 100. Tumor samples were not multi-region, leaving intratumor heterogeneity unexcluded.

Germline V gene data show CDR1 as MNHEY and CDR2 as SVGAGI. The V end lost 6 bases, the J end lost 0 bases, and 14 bases lay between the germline ends. The CDR3 is 15 residues long. Profiling relied on immunoSEQ multiplex PCR, and the TCRdb table lists in-frame clones only, not all of them. The profile covers about 46,000 clones, with approximately 80% appearing a single time and approximately 17% taken by the ten largest. Sequences were derived from peripheral blood mononuclear cells, sampled before any cancer treatment. The receptor comes from a man aged 40-75 years with stage III lung adenocarcinoma. The J gene is TRBJ2-5, the V gene TRBV6-5; unclear D gene. In DNA form, the CDR3 reads TGTGCCAGCAGACCCTATGTCAGAGACCAAGAGACCCAGTACTTC. It codes for CASRPYVRDQETQYF.